Sequencing of this T cell receptor beta chain was carried out in a study of T-cell reconstitution after alpha-beta-depleted transplantation in children. Unique molecular identifiers were incorporated when the TCRbeta library was constructed. From the PCR reads, TCRdb called clonotypes with MiXCR, one entry per CDR3 protein. The sample yields about 360,000 distinct CDR3 sequences, about an eighth seen once. This clonotype was seen a few times. The CDR3 runs to 14 residues. Trimming cost V 5 bases and J 4 bases; bases outside gene matches: 5. CDR1 SGHAT and CDR2 FQNNGV come from the germline V gene. The chain employs TRBV11-2 and TRBJ2-7, with TRBD1 identical over 10 bases. Sample: PBMCs, taken from the stem cell graft. The sequence was obtained from a human donor who donated a stem cell graft to a child with Fanconi anemia. The CDR3 nucleotides are TGTGCCAGCAGCAAAGGGACAGGGGCGTACGAGCAGTACGTC. This sequence encodes CASSKGTGAYEQYV.